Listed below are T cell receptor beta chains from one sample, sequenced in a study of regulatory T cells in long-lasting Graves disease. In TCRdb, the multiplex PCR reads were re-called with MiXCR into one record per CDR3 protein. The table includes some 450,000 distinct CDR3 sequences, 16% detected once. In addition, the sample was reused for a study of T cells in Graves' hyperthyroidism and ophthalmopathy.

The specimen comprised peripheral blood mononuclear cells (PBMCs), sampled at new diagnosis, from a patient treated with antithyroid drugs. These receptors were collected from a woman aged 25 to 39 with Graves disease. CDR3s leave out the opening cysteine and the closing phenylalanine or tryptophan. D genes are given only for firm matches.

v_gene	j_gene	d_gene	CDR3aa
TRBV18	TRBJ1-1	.	ASSPTTEMNTEAF
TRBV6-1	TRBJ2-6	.	ASRAGDGANVLT
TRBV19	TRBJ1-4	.	ASTSAARYNEKLF
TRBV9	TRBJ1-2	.	ASGQMVAANYGYT
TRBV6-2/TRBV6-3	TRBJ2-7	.	ASSSLGTGSEQY
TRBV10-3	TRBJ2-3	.	AIAGNDKDTQY
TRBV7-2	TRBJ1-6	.	ASSLNGTPGPLH
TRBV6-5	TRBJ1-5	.	ASSYSQGRGQPQH
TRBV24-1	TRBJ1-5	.	ATSDTNRAGQPQH
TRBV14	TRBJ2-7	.	ASSPDTAGLYEQY
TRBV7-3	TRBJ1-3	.	ASSTGSSGNTIY
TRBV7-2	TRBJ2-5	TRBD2	ASSLRGASGSGETQY
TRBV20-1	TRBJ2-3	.	SARGTTDTQY
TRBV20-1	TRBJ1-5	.	SANPERWSNQPQH
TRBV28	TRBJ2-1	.	ASSGGTGFNEQF
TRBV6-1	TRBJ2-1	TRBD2	ASISSGGMGEQF
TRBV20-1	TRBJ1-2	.	SATRDTNYGYT
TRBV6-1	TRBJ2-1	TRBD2	ASTGTSGYNEQF
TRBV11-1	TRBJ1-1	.	ASSSYTTGTENTEAF
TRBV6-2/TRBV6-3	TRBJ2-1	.	ASSGKSGSSYNEEF
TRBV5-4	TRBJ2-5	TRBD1	ASSRGQGQETQY
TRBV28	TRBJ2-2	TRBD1	ASRPPGTANTGELF
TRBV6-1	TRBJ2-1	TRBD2	ASALRGSGTNYNEQF
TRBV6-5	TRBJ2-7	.	ASSYSMAGMAYEQY
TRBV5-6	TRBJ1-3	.	ASSFPDPGNTIY
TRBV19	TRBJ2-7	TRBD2	ASRTSGGGLYEQY
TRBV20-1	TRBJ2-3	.	SARSPRWSTDTQY
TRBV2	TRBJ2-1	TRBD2	ASTVAGVKNEQF
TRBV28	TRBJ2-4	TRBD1	ASSLVGQGGGIQY
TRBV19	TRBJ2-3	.	ASSRSTSGADTQY
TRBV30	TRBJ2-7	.	AWSGSYEQY
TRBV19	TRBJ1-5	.	ASSMTAPSQPQH
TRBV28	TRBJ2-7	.	ASSSLPGTLPYEQY
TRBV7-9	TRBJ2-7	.	ASSLVVGHSNLYEQY
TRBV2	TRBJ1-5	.	ASAGRDRVSQPQH
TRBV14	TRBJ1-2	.	ASSQDSTRKSRYGYT
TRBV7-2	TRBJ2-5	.	ASTGGPQETQY
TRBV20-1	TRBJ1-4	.	SARLPGRKEKLF
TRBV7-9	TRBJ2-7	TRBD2	ASSLTGGYDEQY
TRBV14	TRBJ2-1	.	ASSQRREPNEQF
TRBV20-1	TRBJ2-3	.	SAEGETDTQY
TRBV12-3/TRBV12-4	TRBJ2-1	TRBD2	ASRLAFVNEQF
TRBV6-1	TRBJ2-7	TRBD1	ASSIQGTGSYEQY
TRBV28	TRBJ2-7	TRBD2	ASSFESSGRSSYEQY
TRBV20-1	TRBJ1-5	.	SARGGGGNQPQH
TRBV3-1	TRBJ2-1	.	ASNRRGNNEQF
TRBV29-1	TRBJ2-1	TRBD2	SVGGGRGDYNEQF
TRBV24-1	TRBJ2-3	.	ATSDSSPNAGDTQY
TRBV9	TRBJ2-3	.	ASSAGPGEIDTQY
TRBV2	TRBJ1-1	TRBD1	ASTLEGQTTF
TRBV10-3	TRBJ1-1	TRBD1	AISEYRGGTEAF
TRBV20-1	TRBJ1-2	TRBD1	SAREGTEIANYGYT
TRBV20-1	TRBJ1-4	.	SARGDNNEKLF
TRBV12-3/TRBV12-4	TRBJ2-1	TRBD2	ASSSGGAGERGEQF
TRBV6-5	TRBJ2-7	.	ASSYQDSPSYEQY
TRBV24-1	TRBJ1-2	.	APEGTYGYT